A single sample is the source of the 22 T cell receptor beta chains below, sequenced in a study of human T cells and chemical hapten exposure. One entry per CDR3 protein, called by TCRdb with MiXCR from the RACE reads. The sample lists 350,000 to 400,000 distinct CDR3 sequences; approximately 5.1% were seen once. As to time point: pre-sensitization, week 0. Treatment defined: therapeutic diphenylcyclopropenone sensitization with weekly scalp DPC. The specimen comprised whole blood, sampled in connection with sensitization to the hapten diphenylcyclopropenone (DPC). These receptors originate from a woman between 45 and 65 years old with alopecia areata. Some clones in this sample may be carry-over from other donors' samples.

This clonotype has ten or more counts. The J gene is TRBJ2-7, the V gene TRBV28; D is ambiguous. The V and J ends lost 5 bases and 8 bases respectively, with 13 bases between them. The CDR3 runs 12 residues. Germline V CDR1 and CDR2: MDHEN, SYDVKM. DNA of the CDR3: TGTGCCAGCAGTCCCGTCCTCTTCCAGCAGTACTTC. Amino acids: CASSPVLFQQYF.

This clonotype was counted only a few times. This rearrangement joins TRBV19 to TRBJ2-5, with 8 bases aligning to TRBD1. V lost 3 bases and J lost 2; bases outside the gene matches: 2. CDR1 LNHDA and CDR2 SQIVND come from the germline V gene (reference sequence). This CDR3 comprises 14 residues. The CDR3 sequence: CASSIRGRQETQYF. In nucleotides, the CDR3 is TGTGCCAGTAGTATCAGGGGGCGTCAAGAGACCCAGTACTTC.

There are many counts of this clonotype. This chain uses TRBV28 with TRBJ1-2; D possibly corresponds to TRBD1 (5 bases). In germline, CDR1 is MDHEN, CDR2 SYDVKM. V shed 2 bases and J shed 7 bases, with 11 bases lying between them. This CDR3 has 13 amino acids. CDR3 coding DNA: TGTGCCAGCAGTTTAAGAGGGAGGGGTGGCTACACCTTC. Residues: CASSLRGRGGYTF.

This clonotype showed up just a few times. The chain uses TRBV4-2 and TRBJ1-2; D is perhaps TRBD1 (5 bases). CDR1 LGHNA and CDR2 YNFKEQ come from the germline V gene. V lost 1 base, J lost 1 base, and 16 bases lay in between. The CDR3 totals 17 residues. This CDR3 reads CASSQVGVGGSNYGYTF. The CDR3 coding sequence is TGTGCCAGCAGCCAAGTAGGGGTCGGGGGAAGTAACTATGGCTACACCTTC.

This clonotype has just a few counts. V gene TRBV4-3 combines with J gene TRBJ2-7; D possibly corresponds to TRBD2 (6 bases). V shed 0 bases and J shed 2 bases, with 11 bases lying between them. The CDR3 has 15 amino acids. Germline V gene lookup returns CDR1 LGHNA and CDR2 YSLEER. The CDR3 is CASSQDAERAYEQYF. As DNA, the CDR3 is TGCGCCAGCAGCCAAGACGCCGAGCGGGCCTACGAGCAGTACTTC.

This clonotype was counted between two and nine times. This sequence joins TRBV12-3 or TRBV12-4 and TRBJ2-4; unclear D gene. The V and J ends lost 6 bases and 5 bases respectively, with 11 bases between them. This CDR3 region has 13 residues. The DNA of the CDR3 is TGTGCCAGCAGACTGGACCCCCAAAACATTCAGTACTTC. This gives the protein CASRLDPQNIQYF.

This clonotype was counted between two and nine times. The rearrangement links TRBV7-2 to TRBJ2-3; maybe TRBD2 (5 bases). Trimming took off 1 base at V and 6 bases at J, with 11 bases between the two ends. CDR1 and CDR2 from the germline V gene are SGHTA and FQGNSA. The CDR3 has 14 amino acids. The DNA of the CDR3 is TGTGCCAGCAGCTTAGGGCTAGCCCACGATACGCAGTATTTT. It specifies CASSLGLAHDTQYF.

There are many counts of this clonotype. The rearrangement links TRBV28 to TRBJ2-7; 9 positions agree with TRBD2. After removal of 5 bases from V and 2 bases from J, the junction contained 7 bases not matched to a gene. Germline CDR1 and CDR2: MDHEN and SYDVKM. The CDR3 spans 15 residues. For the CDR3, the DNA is TGTGCCAGCAGTCCTTTGACTAGCGGAGCCTACGAGCAGTACTTC. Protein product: CASSPLTSGAYEQYF.

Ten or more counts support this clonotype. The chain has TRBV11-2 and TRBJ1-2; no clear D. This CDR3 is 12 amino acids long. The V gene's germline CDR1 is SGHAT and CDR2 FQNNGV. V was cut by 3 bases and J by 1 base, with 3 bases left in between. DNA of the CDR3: TGTGCCAGCAGCTTTAATAACTATGGCTACACCTTC. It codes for CASSFNNYGYTF. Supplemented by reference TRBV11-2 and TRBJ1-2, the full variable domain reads EAGVAQSPRYKIIEKRQSVAFWCNPISGHATLYWYQQILGQGPKLLIQFQNNGVVDDSQLPKDRFSAERLKGVDSTLKIQPAKLEDSAVYLCASSFNNYGYTFGSGTRLTVV.

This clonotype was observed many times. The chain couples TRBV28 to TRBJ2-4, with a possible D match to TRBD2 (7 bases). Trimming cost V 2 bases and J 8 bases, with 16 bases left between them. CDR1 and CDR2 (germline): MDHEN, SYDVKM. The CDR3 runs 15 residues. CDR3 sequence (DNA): TGTGCCAGCAGTTTACCCGGCAGGGGAGGGGACATTCAGTACTTC. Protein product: CASSLPGRGGDIQYF.

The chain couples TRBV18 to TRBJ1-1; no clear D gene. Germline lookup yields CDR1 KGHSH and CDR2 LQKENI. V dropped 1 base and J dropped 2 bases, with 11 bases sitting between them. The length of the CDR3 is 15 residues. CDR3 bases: TGTGCCAGCTCACCACAGGTCGGAAGCAACACTGAAGCTTTCTTT. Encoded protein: CASSPQVGSNTEAFF.

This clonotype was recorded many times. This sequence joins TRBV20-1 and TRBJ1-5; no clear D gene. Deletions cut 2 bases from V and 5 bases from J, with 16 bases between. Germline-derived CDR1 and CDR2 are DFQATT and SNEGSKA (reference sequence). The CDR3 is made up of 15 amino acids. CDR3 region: CSARTDLSWYQPQHF. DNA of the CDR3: TGCAGTGCTAGAACGGACCTAAGCTGGTATCAGCCCCAGCATTTT.

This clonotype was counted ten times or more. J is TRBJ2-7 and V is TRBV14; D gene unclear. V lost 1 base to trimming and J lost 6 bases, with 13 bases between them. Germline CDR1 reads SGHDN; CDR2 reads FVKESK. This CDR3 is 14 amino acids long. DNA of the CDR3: TGTGCCAGCAGCCAAGTTGAACCTCGACCCGAGCAGTACTTC. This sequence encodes CASSQVEPRPEQYF.

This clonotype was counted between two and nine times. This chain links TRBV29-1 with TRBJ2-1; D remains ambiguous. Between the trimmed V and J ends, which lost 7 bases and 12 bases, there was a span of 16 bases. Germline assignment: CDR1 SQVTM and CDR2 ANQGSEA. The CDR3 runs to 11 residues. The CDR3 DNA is TGCAGCGCTCCGTTTGAGGCTGGGCAGTTCTTC. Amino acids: CSAPFEAGQFF.

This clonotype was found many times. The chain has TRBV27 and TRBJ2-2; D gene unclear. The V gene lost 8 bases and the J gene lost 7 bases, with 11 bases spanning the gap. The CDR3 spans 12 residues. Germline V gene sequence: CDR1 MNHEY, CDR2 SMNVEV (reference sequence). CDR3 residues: CASSQSVGELFF. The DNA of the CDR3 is TGTGCCAGCTCCCAATCGGTCGGGGAGCTGTTTTTT.

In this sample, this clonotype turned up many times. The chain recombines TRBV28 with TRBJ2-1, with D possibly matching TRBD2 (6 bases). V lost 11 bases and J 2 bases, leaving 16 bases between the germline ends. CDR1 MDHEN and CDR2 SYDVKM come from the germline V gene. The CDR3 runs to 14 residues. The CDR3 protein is CAAEAGSPYNEQFF. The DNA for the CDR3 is TGTGCCGCAGAGGCGGGGAGCCCCTACAATGAGCAGTTCTTC.

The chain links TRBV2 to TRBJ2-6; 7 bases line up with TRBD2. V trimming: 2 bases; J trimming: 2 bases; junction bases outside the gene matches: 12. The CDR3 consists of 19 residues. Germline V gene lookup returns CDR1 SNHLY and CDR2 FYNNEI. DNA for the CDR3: TGTGCCAGCAGTGAATCGGCGGGGGATTTTTGGACTGGGGCCAACGTCCTGACTTTC. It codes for CASSESAGDFWTGANVLTF.

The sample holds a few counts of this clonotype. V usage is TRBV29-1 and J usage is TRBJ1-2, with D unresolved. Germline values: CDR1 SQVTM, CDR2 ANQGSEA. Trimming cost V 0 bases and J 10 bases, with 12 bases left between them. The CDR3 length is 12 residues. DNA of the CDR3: TGCAGCGTTGAAGATCGGCAGGCCGACTACACCTTC. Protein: CSVEDRQADYTF.

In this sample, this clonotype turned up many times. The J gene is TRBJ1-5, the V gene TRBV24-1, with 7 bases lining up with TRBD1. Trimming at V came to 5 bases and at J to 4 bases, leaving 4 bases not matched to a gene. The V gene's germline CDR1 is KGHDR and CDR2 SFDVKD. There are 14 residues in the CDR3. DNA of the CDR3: TGTGCCACCAGTGTAGGGGACAGAAATCAGCCCCAGCATTTT. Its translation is CATSVGDRNQPQHF.

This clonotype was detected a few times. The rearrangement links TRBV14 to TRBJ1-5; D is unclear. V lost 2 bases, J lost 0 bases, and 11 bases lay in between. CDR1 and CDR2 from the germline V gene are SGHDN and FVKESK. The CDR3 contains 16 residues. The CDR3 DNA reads TGTGCCAGCAGCCAATCGCGTTCCGATAGCAATCAGCCCCAGCATTTT. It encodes CASSQSRSDSNQPQHF.

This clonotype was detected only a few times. CDR3 sequence reads: CSGTGAPEGGDGYTF. DNA for the CDR3: TGCAGCGGAACAGGGGCCCCTGAGGGCGGGGATGGCTACACCTTC. The genes are TRBV29-1 and TRBJ1-2; 7 positions agree with TRBD1. The CDR3 consists of 15 residues. The V and J ends lost 7 bases and 6 bases, in that order; junction bases with no gene match: 17. The V gene's germline CDR1 is SQVTM and CDR2 ANQGSEA.

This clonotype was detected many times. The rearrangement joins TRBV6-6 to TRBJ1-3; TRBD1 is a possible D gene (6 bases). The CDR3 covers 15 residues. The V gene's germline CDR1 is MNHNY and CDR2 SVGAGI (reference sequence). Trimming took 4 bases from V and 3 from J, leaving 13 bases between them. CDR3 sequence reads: CASSLQGKDGNTIYF. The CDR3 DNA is TGTGCCAGCAGTTTACAGGGAAAAGATGGAAACACCATATATTTT.